This TCR beta chain emerged from a study of CD8 T cells in Susac syndrome (dated by TCRdb to between 2018 and 2021). At the level of the whole study: Repertoire sequencing was used to test whether CD8+ T cell activation and differentiation in Susac syndrome was antigen driven.

High-throughput TCR beta sequencing profiled peripheral blood CD8+ and CD4+ T cells from healthy donors, Susac syndrome patients and multiple sclerosis patients. The healthy donors served as controls matched for age and sex. CD8+ TEMRA cells were enriched by FACS, while bulk CD8+ and CD4+ T cells were purified by magnetic negative isolation. Blood was drawn into EDTA tubes, processed within 24 hours, and PBMCs were isolated by density gradient centrifugation. PBMCs destined for TCR sequencing were cryopreserved in liquid nitrogen and later thawed in a 37 °C water bath. Purity of sorted or isolated CD4+, CD8+ and CD8+ TEMRA cells was at least 90%. RNA was extracted with the RNeasy kit and roughly 0.45 to 1 ug was reverse transcribed using random hexamers. The immunoSEQ multiplex PCR assay, covering 54 Vbeta and 13 Jbeta segments, was used to amplify TCR beta CDR3 regions. Bias from PCR amplification was corrected by using a synthetic template baseline for primer optimization and for computational correction. From the authors' description of their analysis: Only productive sequences were kept, with reads annotated to V, D and J genes according to IMGT and analyzed in immunoSEQ Analyzer. Clonality was computed as one minus Shannon entropy normalized by log2 of the number of productive unique sequences. For each patient and control, public and private clones were evaluated among the 100 most prevalent clones. Clones were defined as Susac-specific if absent from the healthy and MS cohorts, from 1052 published viral clones and from other ImmuneACCESS disease sequences. TCRdb reworked the public reads: Q25 trimming with fastp, MiXCR clone assembly, productive beta chains retained. Each record represents a unique CDR3 protein, reported with the most common genes and DNA among its rows. The V and J calls and clone size come from TCRdb's table, not from the authors' own analysis. The sample yields about 120,000 distinct CDR3 sequences; roughly 94% were counted once. The leading ten clones occupy roughly 0.095% of the sample.

The investigation overall reported the following: The TCR sequencing and HLA analysis was acknowledged to have included a relatively small number of individuals.

Deletion took 6 bases off V and 1 base off J, with a span of 16 bases between the germline ends. The CDR3, from cysteine to phenylalanine, totals 15 residues. Just the 45-base CDR3 DNA is kept, in frame starting at base 1. Sequences MNHNS (CDR1) and SASEGT (CDR2) are obtained from the germline V gene. As for this clonotype: This clone's antigen is unknown. Base quality data are lacking; no much larger clone is found one base away.

This receptor chain uses TRBV6-1 and TRBJ2-7; possibly the D gene is TRBD2, per 5 matching bases. The sample taken for sequencing was CD4+ T cells from PBMCs. This sequence originates from a human donor in good health. The sequenced DNA is TGTGCCAGCAGGAGGGAGAGCGGAGCTTCCTACGAGCAGTACTTC. Translated, it reads CASRRESGASYEQYF.